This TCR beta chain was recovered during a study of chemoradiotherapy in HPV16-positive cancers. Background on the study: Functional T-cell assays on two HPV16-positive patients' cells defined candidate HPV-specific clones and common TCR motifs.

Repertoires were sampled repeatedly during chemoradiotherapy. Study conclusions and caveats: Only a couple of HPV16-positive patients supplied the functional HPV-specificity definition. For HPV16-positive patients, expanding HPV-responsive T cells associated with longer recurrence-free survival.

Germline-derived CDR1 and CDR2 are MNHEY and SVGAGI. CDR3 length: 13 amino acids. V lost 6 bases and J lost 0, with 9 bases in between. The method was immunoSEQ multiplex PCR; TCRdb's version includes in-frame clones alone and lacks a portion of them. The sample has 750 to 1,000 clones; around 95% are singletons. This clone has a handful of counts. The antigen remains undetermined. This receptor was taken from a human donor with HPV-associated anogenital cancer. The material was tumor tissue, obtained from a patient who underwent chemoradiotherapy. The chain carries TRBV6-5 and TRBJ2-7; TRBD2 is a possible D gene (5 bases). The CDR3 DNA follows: TGTGCCAGCAGGGACTCATACTCCTACGAGCAGTACTTC. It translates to CASRDSYSYEQYF.